This T cell receptor (beta chain) was observed in a study of technical replicates of blood from several donors (dated by TCRdb to 2016 to 2017). Libraries were prepared through the immunoSEQ multiplex PCR assay. Not all clones reach the TCRdb copy of this immuneACCESS table, which keeps in-frame sequences only. Checked studies attribute under half of the gap to unresolved V genes and leave the rest unexplained. In this sample the table shows fewer than 95,000 clones, 85% to 95% of which occur a single time. The ten largest account for approximately 0.25% of the sample. The CDR3 starts with the cysteine, ends with the phenylalanine, and has 17 residues. Only the CDR3 region is kept as DNA, spanning 51 bases read in frame from base 1. CDR1 is given as LNHDA and CDR2 as SQIVND, both from the germline V gene (reference sequence). Trimming accounts for 6 bases at V and 5 bases at J, while the number of junction bases matched to no gene is 16.

About this clone itself: Its binding antigen is unknown. Base-call qualities are not available, and no considerably larger clone is one nucleotide away.

The TCR was taken from a human donor in good health. The rearrangement combines TRBV19 with TRBJ2-1, and TRBD1 aligns with 7 junction nucleotides. Material for sequencing was T cells isolated from PBMCs. The nucleotides are TGTGCCAGTAGCCCCCTTAGGGCCGGGACAGCCGACAATGAGCAGTTCTTC. Protein translation: CASSPLRAGTADNEQFF.